A single sample is the source of the 18 T cell receptor beta chains below, sequenced in a study of OX40 agonist ivuxolimab in advanced cancers. The library was generated by the immunoSEQ multiplex PCR assay. TCRdb took over this immuneACCESS table, retaining in-frame rearrangements with V and J assigned. Such tables are incomplete; in checked studies, under half of the missing clones stem from an unresolved V gene, and the remainder is unexplained. The sample table shows tens of thousands of clones, and roughly 88% are seen once. The biggest ten clones account for roughly 4% of the sample. The sequencing used CD4+ or CD8+ T cells sorted from blood, collected in a trial of the OX40 agonist ivuxolimab. The origin of the receptors is an adult with an advanced solid tumor such as melanoma, head and neck, liver or kidney cancer.

The chain combines TRBV28 with TRBJ2-3, with 8 bases fitting TRBD2. J was trimmed by 6 bases and V by 1 base; bases with no gene match: 9. Germline V gene data show CDR1 as MDHEN and CDR2 as SYDVKM. The CDR3 loop spans 16 amino acids. The CDR3 DNA reads as TGTGCCAGCAGTTTATACAGGAGCGGGGGTGTTGATACGCAGTATTTT. This encodes CASSLYRSGGVDTQYF.

This clone was detected only a few times. CDR3 sequence reads: CASSPRQGRSEKLFF. In DNA form, the CDR3 reads TGCGCCAGCAGCCCCAGACAGGGGAGAAGTGAAAAACTGTTTTTT. The chain carries TRBV5-1 and TRBJ1-4, with TRBD1 matching 8 bases. Germline CDR1 and CDR2: SGHRS and YFSETQ. The V gene end was trimmed by 4 bases and the J gene end by 7 bases; junction bases not matched to a gene: 9. The CDR3 contains 15 residues.

The chain has TRBV10-3 and TRBJ1-2; D unclear. The length of the CDR3 is 13 residues. Per the germline V gene, CDR1 is ENHRY and CDR2 is SYGVKD. Trimming cost V 4 bases and J 2 bases, with 8 bases left between them. This chain's CDR3 is CAISAGINYGYTF. The CDR3, as DNA: TGTGCCATCAGTGCTGGTATCAACTATGGCTACACCTTC.

The chain links TRBV5-1 to TRBJ1-2, with D possibly matching TRBD1 (5 bases). Germline V lookup: CDR1 SGHRS, CDR2 YFSETQ. With 0 bases removed from V and 7 bases from J, the gap between germline ends came to 16 bases. CDR3 length equals 15 residues. For the CDR3, the DNA is TGCGCCAGCAGCTTGGAAGGCCGGGACGGACGTGGCTACACCTTC. Translation gives CASSLEGRDGRGYTF.

This chain links TRBV25-1 with TRBJ1-2, with TRBD1 as a possible D gene (6 bases). Per the germline V gene, CDR1 is MGHDK and CDR2 is SYGVNS. The V and J ends lost 5 bases and 8 bases respectively, with 12 bases between them. The CDR3 covers 12 residues. In DNA form, the CDR3 reads TGTGCCAGCAGTAACAGGGATCAGGGCTACACCTTC. Encoded protein: CASSNRDQGYTF.

V and J are TRBV28 and TRBJ2-1; TRBD1 might be the D (6 bases). This CDR3 has 14 residues. From germline, CDR1 is MDHEN and CDR2 SYDVKM. The V end lost 7 bases, the J end lost 0 bases, and 10 bases lay between the germline ends. The CDR3 sequence: CASKTGSSYNEQFF. The CDR3 DNA reads as TGTGCCAGCAAAACAGGGAGCTCCTACAATGAGCAGTTCTTC.

The gene calls are TRBV7-9 and TRBJ2-5; TRBD2 might be the D (5 bases). This CDR3 comprises 14 residues. The V end lost 3 bases, the J end lost 2 bases, and 10 bases lay between the germline ends. The germline V gene has CDR1 SEHNR and CDR2 FQNEAQ (reference sequence). The CDR3 bases are TGTGCCAGCAGCTTGGACCGGGGACAAGAGACCCAGTACTTC. Translated: CASSLDRGQETQYF.

The J gene is TRBJ1-5, the V gene TRBV6-1; tentative D call: TRBD1 (6 bases). Per the germline V gene, CDR1 is MNHNS and CDR2 is SASEGT. The length of the CDR3 is 14 residues. V was cut by 5 bases and J by 6 bases, with 14 bases left in between. The CDR3 nucleotides are TGTGCCAGCAGTTATGGACAGTATCCTCAGCCCCAGCATTTT. This codes for CASSYGQYPQPQHF.

The rearrangement uses TRBV27 and TRBJ1-2; D may be TRBD1 (5 bases). V lost 4 bases and J 4 bases, leaving 13 bases between the germline ends. The germline CDR1 and CDR2 sequences are MNHEY and SMNVEV (reference sequence). CDR3 length: 14 amino acids. The CDR3 coding sequence is TGTGCCAGCAGTTATCGCCTAGGGGCCTATGGCTACACCTTC. Protein product: CASSYRLGAYGYTF.

The chain links TRBV29-1 to TRBJ2-2, with 11 bases that match TRBD2. V gave up 8 bases and J gave up 0 bases; unmatched junction bases: 11. Germline assignment: CDR1 SQVTM and CDR2 ANQGSEA. The CDR3 has 17 residues. Here the CDR3 DNA reads TGCAGCCCGGAGGGACTAGCGGTCGACACGAACACCGGGGAGCTGTTTTTT. This gives the protein CSPEGLAVDTNTGELFF.

The V and J genes are TRBV5-6 and TRBJ2-3; D may correspond to TRBD1 or TRBD2 (5 bases each). V gave up 2 bases and J gave up 5 bases, with 12 bases separating them. The germline V gene has CDR1 SGHDT and CDR2 YYEEEE. CDR3 length: 14 residues. The CDR3 protein is CASSFWDRRDTQYF. Written as DNA, the CDR3 is TGTGCCAGCAGCTTTTGGGACCGACGAGATACGCAGTATTTT.

The V gene is TRBV7-8, the J gene TRBJ2-3, with 7 bases identical to TRBD2. V shed 6 bases, J shed 2 bases, and the junction held 11 bases outside the gene matches. This CDR3 comprises 16 residues. Germline V CDR1 and CDR2: SGHVS, FQNEAQ. The CDR3 is CASRLRGGLNTDTQYF. The CDR3 DNA sequence: TGTGCCAGCAGGCTCCGGGGAGGGCTCAACACAGATACGCAGTATTTT.

Only one count was recorded for this clone. This sequence joins TRBV5-1 and TRBJ2-6, with TRBD1 identical over 7 bases. Looked up from germline, CDR1 is SGHRS and CDR2 is YFSETQ. The ends lost 4 bases at V and 0 bases at J; junction bases unmatched: 10. The CDR3 consists of 18 residues. The CDR3 is CASSVGWTGNSGANVLTF. The CDR3 nucleotides are TGCGCCAGCAGCGTTGGATGGACAGGAAACTCTGGGGCCAACGTCCTGACTTTC.

The chain couples TRBV27 to TRBJ1-5, with TRBD1 identical over 8 bases. There are 16 residues in the CDR3. Unmatched junction bases numbered 12, after V lost 6 bases and J lost 5 bases. The germline V gene has CDR1 MNHEY and CDR2 SMNVEV (reference sequence). The CDR3 region has the DNA TGTGCCAGCAGCCCTCAGGGGGCTTCGATCGATCAGCCCCAGCATTTT. Encoded protein: CASSPQGASIDQPQHF.

V and J are TRBV2 and TRBJ2-1, with TRBD2 matching over 7 bases. Germline assignment: CDR1 SNHLY and CDR2 FYNNEI. The V and J ends lost 7 bases and 4 bases, in that order; junction bases with no gene match: 7. The CDR3 sequence is 14 residues long. Here the CDR3 reads CASTVERGYNEQFF. The DNA for the CDR3 is TGTGCCAGCACGGTCGAGCGGGGTTACAATGAGCAGTTCTTC.

The rearrangement links TRBV27 to TRBJ2-5; perhaps TRBD2 as D (5 bases). The length of the CDR3 is 16 residues. Trimming shortened V by 0 bases and J by 0 bases, and 11 bases separated the two germline ends. CDR1 and CDR2 (germline): MNHEY, SMNVEV (reference sequence). The CDR3 nucleotides read TGTGCCAGCAGTTTATCTAGCGAAACGTACCAAGAGACCCAGTACTTC. This gives the protein CASSLSSETYQETQYF.

The CDR3 protein is CASTPPRTELGAQYF. CDR3 sequence (DNA): TGTGCCAGCACTCCTCCCAGGACGGAATTAGGGGCCCAGTACTTC. The rearrangement uses TRBV7-9 and TRBJ2-5; D is possibly TRBD1 (5 bases). Trimming removed 7 bases at V and 9 bases at J, with 24 bases between. In germline, CDR1 is SEHNR, CDR2 FQNEAQ (reference sequence). This CDR3 has 15 residues.

The chain couples TRBV11-3 to TRBJ2-3; D may correspond to TRBD1 or TRBD2 (6 bases each). Germline V gives CDR1 SGHNT, CDR2 YENEEA. The CDR3 covers 16 residues. Trimming cost V 0 bases and J 0 bases, with 10 bases left between them. Written as DNA, the CDR3 is TGTGCCAGCAGCTTAGATAGGGGGGTGAGCACAGATACGCAGTATTTT. It specifies CASSLDRGVSTDTQYF.